This passage covers 13 T cell receptor beta chains from one sample sequenced in a study of blood T cell repertoires in COVID-19. TCRdb's copy holds only in-frame clones and misses some; the assay was immunoSEQ multiplex PCR. The sample carries some 200,000 clones, roughly 86% recorded once. Sequencing was performed on peripheral blood. Source of these receptors: a woman in her thirties or forties with acute or convalescent COVID-19.

V gene TRBV2 combines with J gene TRBJ1-1; D is uncertain. From germline, CDR1 is SNHLY and CDR2 FYNNEI. V shed 6 bases and J shed 0 bases, with 14 bases lying between them. There are 15 residues in the CDR3. The DNA for the CDR3 is TGTGCCAGCAGGAAACAGAACACCTTGAACACTGAAGCTTTCTTT. Protein product: CASRKQNTLNTEAFF.

The chain employs TRBV19 and TRBJ2-7, with 7 bases lining up with TRBD2. This CDR3 comprises 13 residues. In germline, CDR1 is LNHDA, CDR2 SQIVND (reference sequence). V lost 1 base, J lost 3 bases, and 0 bases stayed unmatched. CDR3 protein: CASSIGTSYEQYF. CDR3 nucleotide sequence: TGTGCCAGTAGTATAGGGACTAGCTACGAGCAGTACTTC.

Only a few counts were recorded for this clone. CDR3 loop: CASSLGTGRSNQPQHF. The CDR3 DNA follows: TGTGCCAGCAGCTTAGGGACAGGGAGAAGCAATCAGCCCCAGCATTTT. The V and J genes are TRBV7-8 and TRBJ1-5, with 8 bases that match TRBD1. The germline gives CDR1 SGHVS, CDR2 FQNEAQ. Unmatched junction bases numbered 3, after V lost 1 base and J lost 1 base. The CDR3 has 16 residues. The full variable domain, with the rest looked up from reference TRBV7-8 and TRBJ1-5, is GAGVSQSPRYKVAKRGQDVALRCDPISGHVSLFWYQQALGQGPEFLTYFQNEAQLDKSGLPSDRFFAERPEGSVSTLKIQRTQQEDSAVYLCASSLGTGRSNQPQHFGDGTRLSIL.

The V call is TRBV29-1, the J call TRBJ1-1; 10 positions match TRBD1. The CDR3 sequence is 14 residues long. Germline V gene lookup returns CDR1 SQVTM and CDR2 ANQGSEA. The V and J ends lost 7 bases and 8 bases, in that order; junction bases with no gene match: 13. The CDR3 is CSGRRDRGLEEAFF. CDR3 sequence (DNA): TGCAGCGGGCGGAGAGACAGGGGGCTGGAGGAAGCTTTCTTT.

This clone has a handful of counts. This sequence joins TRBV10-2 and TRBJ2-3; weak D call: TRBD2 (6 bases). The V and J ends lost 10 bases and 6 bases respectively, with 14 bases between them. Germline assignment: CDR1 WSHSY and CDR2 SAAADI. This CDR3 contains 12 residues. CDR3 in DNA: TGCGCCATCTCGGACTACCTGGATACGCAGTATTTT. Encoded protein: CAISDYLDTQYF.

V gene TRBV24-1 combines with J gene TRBJ1-5; D is ambiguous. The CDR3 totals 13 residues. Germline V lookup: CDR1 KGHDR, CDR2 SFDVKD. Trimming removed 4 bases from V and 1 base from J, with 4 bases in between. The CDR3 loop reads CATSDRSNQPQHF. CDR3 in DNA: TGTGCCACCAGTGACAGAAGCAATCAGCCCCAGCATTTT.

This sequence joins TRBV6-5 and TRBJ2-3, with 14 bases matching TRBD2. This CDR3 has 15 residues. CDR1 is MNHEY, CDR2 SVGAGI, per germline. With V trimmed by 8 bases and J by 6 bases, 7 bases remained unmatched. The DNA for the CDR3 is TGTGCCAGCCGGACTAGCGGGGGGATATCGGATACGCAGTATTTT. This translates into CASRTSGGISDTQYF.

The chain links TRBV6-5 to TRBJ1-1, with D possibly TRBD1 on 5 matching bases. Between the trimmed V and J ends, which lost 4 bases and 3 bases, there was a span of 12 bases. The CDR3 sequence is 14 residues long. Germline loops: CDR1 MNHEY, CDR2 SVGAGI. CDR3 sequence: CASSSGVTDTEAFF. The DNA for the CDR3 is TGTGCCAGCAGTTCGGGGGTTACCGACACTGAAGCTTTCTTT.

The genes are TRBV30 and TRBJ1-1, with D perhaps TRBD1 (6 bases). Trimming took off 3 bases at V and 5 bases at J, with 10 bases between the two ends. Germline V gives CDR1 GTSNPN, CDR2 SVGIG (reference sequence). The CDR3 has 12 residues. The CDR3, as DNA: TGTGCCTGGAGCGGGGGGCGAACTGAAGCTTTCTTT. Translating it yields CAWSGGRTEAFF.

The J gene is TRBJ2-3, the V gene TRBV6-4; a possible D gene is TRBD2 (5 bases). The CDR3 is made up of 14 amino acids. The V end lost 3 bases, the J end lost 3 bases, and 10 bases lay between the germline ends. Germline CDR1 MRHNA, CDR2 SNTAGT. The CDR3 coding sequence is TGTGCCAGCAGTGAGGTCCCGGGGACAGATACGCAGTATTTT. This gives the protein CASSEVPGTDTQYF.

The rearrangement uses TRBV15 and TRBJ2-3; no firm D call. With 6 bases removed from V and 0 bases from J, the gap between germline ends came to 13 bases. The germline CDR1 and CDR2 sequences are LNHNV and YYDKDF (reference sequence). This CDR3 has 15 residues. The CDR3 sequence: CATSRRRTSTDTQYF. CDR3 DNA: TGTGCCACCAGTCGGCGGCGTACCAGCACAGATACGCAGTATTTT.

The rearrangement links TRBV6-2 or TRBV6-3 to TRBJ2-6, with 7 bases aligning to TRBD2. Germline V gene data show CDR1 as MNHEY and CDR2 as SVGEGT. This CDR3 contains 18 residues. The J segment lost 2 bases and the V segment lost 2 bases, leaving 9 bases of the junction unmatched. The CDR3 reads CASSYPAWGGPGANVLTF. The CDR3 nucleotides read TGTGCCAGCAGTTACCCAGCCTGGGGAGGGCCTGGGGCCAACGTCCTGACTTTC.

The CDR3 region has the DNA TGTGCCAGCAGCCAAGTGGTCGGGGGCACTGAAGCTTTCTTT. Translated, it gives CASSQVVGGTEAFF. The chain joins TRBV14 to TRBJ1-1, with D possibly matching TRBD1 (5 bases). The CDR3 loop spans 14 amino acids. The V end was cut by 1 base, the J end by 4 bases, with 10 bases between. Germline loops: CDR1 SGHDN, CDR2 FVKESK.